These 24 T cell receptor beta chains originate from one sample sequenced in a study of blood T cell repertoires in COVID-19. The data were produced by immunoSEQ multiplex PCR, yet TCRdb's version contains in-frame clones alone and is incomplete. The sample contains 400,000 or so clones, 80% to 90% of which appear only once. The source material was PBMCs or T cells enriched from blood (not recorded which). Receptors were obtained from a man aged 40-49 years in a cohort exposed to, infected with or recovered from COVID-19 (not recorded which).

This chain joins TRBV6-5 and TRBJ2-2, with a possible D match to TRBD1 (5 bases). This CDR3 contains 14 residues. Trimming took off 0 bases at V and 8 bases at J, with 10 bases between the two ends. The V gene's germline CDR1 is MNHEY and CDR2 SVGAGI. The CDR3 region has the DNA TGTGCCAGCAGTTACTCTCAGGGTTCTGGGGAGCTGTTTTTT. This encodes CASSYSQGSGELFF.

This chain connects TRBV27 to TRBJ1-1; 9 bases fit TRBD1. CDR3 length: 16 amino acids. Germline V gives CDR1 MNHEY, CDR2 SMNVEV (reference sequence). The ends lost 5 bases at V and 0 bases at J; junction bases unmatched: 7. The CDR3 is CASSRQGGLMNTEAFF. CDR3 sequence (DNA): TGTGCCAGCAGTCGACAGGGGGGCCTTATGAACACTGAAGCTTTCTTT.

The chain has TRBV6-1 and TRBJ2-6; D might be TRBD2 (5 bases). The length of the CDR3 is 15 residues. Germline loops: CDR1 MNHNS, CDR2 SASEGT. The V and J ends lost 3 bases and 4 bases respectively, with 10 bases between them. The CDR3 bases are TGTGCCAGCAGTGACGGGAATGCGGGGGCCAACGTCCTGACTTTC. Protein product: CASSDGNAGANVLTF.

The V call is TRBV6-5, the J call TRBJ1-2; D is ambiguous. The CDR3 is made up of 14 amino acids. Trimming removed 0 bases at V and 6 bases at J, with 11 bases between. Germline loops: CDR1 MNHEY, CDR2 SVGAGI. In DNA, the CDR3 is TGTGCCAGCAGTTACTCGAGAGGGTTTAATGGCTACACCTTC. Its translation: CASSYSRGFNGYTF.

The rearrangement joins TRBV5-1 to TRBJ2-7, with D maybe TRBD1 (6 bases). Trimming removed 4 bases at V and 3 bases at J, with 14 bases between. The length of the CDR3 is 14 residues. Germline V gene lookup returns CDR1 SGHRS and CDR2 YFSETQ. For the CDR3, the DNA is TGCGCCAGCAGCGGCAGGGGAGTTAGCTACGAGCAGTACTTC. This sequence encodes CASSGRGVSYEQYF.

The genes are TRBV2 and TRBJ1-2, with no clear D. CDR3 length: 13 amino acids. V lost 11 bases to trimming and J lost 4 bases, with 17 bases between them. Germline V gene sequence: CDR1 SNHLY, CDR2 FYNNEI. For the CDR3, the DNA is TGTGCCGGGGAGCTAGTTTCCTTCTATGGCTACACCTTC. It codes for CAGELVSFYGYTF.

V is TRBV3-1 (or the pseudogene TRBV3-2) and J is TRBJ1-3; a weak D match, TRBD1 (6 bases). The germline CDR1 and CDR2 sequences are LGHDT and YNNKEL (reference sequence). CDR3 length: 15 amino acids. With 4 bases removed from V and 3 bases from J, the gap between germline ends came to 13 bases. CDR3 nucleotides: TGTGCCAGCAGCCGCGGGGGGGGCGGTGGAAACACCATATATTTT. This encodes CASSRGGGGGNTIYF.

The V gene is TRBV28, the J gene TRBJ1-5, with 8 bases matching TRBD1. The germline V gene has CDR1 MDHEN and CDR2 SYDVKM. Losses at the gene ends were 3 bases for V and 5 bases for J; bases not matched to a gene: 9. The CDR3 loop spans 16 amino acids. CDR3: CASSFLRDRSDQPQHF. CDR3 coding DNA: TGTGCCAGCAGTTTTCTCAGGGACAGGTCGGATCAGCCCCAGCATTTT.

The rearrangement uses TRBV5-5 and TRBJ2-2, with TRBD2 as a possible D gene (5 bases). The V gene lost 1 base and the J gene lost 7 bases, with 11 bases spanning the gap. Germline V gene sequence: CDR1 SGHKS, CDR2 YYEKEE (reference sequence). This CDR3 region has 14 residues. CDR3: CASSLYRGNGELFF. CDR3 nucleotide sequence: TGTGCCAGCAGCTTGTATCGGGGAAACGGGGAGCTGTTTTTT.

This clone was found once. Other nucleotide sequences in the sample specify the same CDR3. The chain carries TRBV10-2 and TRBJ1-2; D remains unclear. Between the trimmed V and J ends, which lost 7 bases and 1 base, there was a span of 4 bases. CDR1 and CDR2 (germline): WSHSY, SAAADI. The CDR3 consists of 11 residues. The CDR3 DNA reads TGCGCCAGCATAGATAACTATGGCTACACCTTC. Translated: CASIDNYGYTF.

The rearrangement uses TRBV5-6 and TRBJ2-1; TRBD2 agrees at 11 bases. J was trimmed by 4 bases and V by 4 bases; bases with no gene match: 10. The germline V gene has CDR1 SGHDT and CDR2 YYEEEE. This CDR3 spans 17 amino acids. The CDR3 loop is CASSGSSGRIGYNEQFF. CDR3 sequence (DNA): TGTGCCAGCAGCGGGTCTAGCGGGAGGATCGGTTACAATGAGCAGTTCTTC. Full variable domain (rest looked up from reference TRBV5-6 and TRBJ2-1): DAGVTQSPTHLIKTRGQQVTLRCSPKSGHDTVSWYQQALGQGPQFIFQYYEEEERQRGNFPDRFSGHQFPNYSSELNVNALLLGDSALYLCASSGSSGRIGYNEQFFGPGTRLTVL.

The chain employs TRBV6-4 and TRBJ2-7, with TRBD2 matching 10 bases. The trim removed 6 bases at V and 4 bases at J, leaving 6 bases unmatched. Per germline, CDR1 MRHNA and CDR2 SNTAGT. This CDR3 is built from 14 residues. This CDR3 is CASSSSGSGYEQYF. CDR3 nucleotide sequence: TGTGCCAGCAGCTCTAGCGGGAGCGGTTACGAGCAGTACTTC.

V gene TRBV19 combines with J gene TRBJ2-2; 8 bases are a match to TRBD2. V was clipped by 3 bases and J by 5 bases; unmatched bases: 14. There are 18 residues in the CDR3. Germline-derived CDR1 and CDR2 are LNHDA and SQIVND (reference sequence). CDR3 region: CASSISGYGRARTGELFF. In nucleotides, the CDR3 is TGTGCCAGTAGTATTTCGGGATACGGGAGGGCCAGAACCGGGGAGCTGTTTTTT. The full variable domain, in which reference TRBV19 and TRBJ2-2 provide the parts outside the CDR3, is DGGITQSPKYLFRKEGQNVTLSCEQNLNHDAMYWYRQDPGQGLRLIYYSQIVNDFQKGDIAEGYSVSREKKESFPLTVTSAQKNPTAFYLCASSISGYGRARTGELFFGEGSRLTVL.

This clone was detected only once. The rearrangement links TRBV5-1 to TRBJ2-7, with D possibly TRBD2 on 6 matching bases. V gave up 1 base and J gave up 3 bases, with 11 bases separating them. CDR1 SGHRS and CDR2 YFSETQ come from the germline V gene. The CDR3 spans 14 residues. CDR3 sequence (DNA): TGCGCCAGCAGCTTGACCGGGAGCAACTACGAGCAGTACTTC. Translated: CASSLTGSNYEQYF.

This clone showed up just once. The genes are TRBV30 and TRBJ2-7, with D possibly TRBD1 on 5 matching bases. V dropped 0 bases and J dropped 3 bases, with 15 bases sitting between them. This CDR3 is built from 15 residues. Germline V gene lookup returns CDR1 GTSNPN and CDR2 SVGIG (reference sequence). CDR3 loop: CAWSVGTGINYEQYF. DNA for the CDR3: TGTGCCTGGAGTGTTGGTACAGGCATAAACTACGAGCAGTACTTC.

The genes are TRBV5-1 and TRBJ2-7; D might be TRBD1 (5 bases). The germline V gene encodes CDR1 SGHRS and CDR2 YFSETQ. Trimming removed 0 bases from V and 6 bases from J, with 7 bases in between. CDR3 length: 12 amino acids. The CDR3 DNA is TGCGCCAGCAGCTTGGATGGGGCCGAGCAGTACTTC. This gives the protein CASSLDGAEQYF.

This chain joins TRBV5-6 and TRBJ2-7, with 8 bases aligning to TRBD1. The CDR3 extends over 13 amino acids. Germline CDR1 is SGHDT and CDR2 is YYEEEE. V was clipped by 5 bases and J by 6 bases; unmatched bases: 7. CDR3 DNA: TGTGCCAGCAGGAGACAGGGGCTATTCGAGCAGTACTTC. The encoded protein is CASRRQGLFEQYF.

The gene calls are TRBV19 and TRBJ2-7, with a weak D call TRBD2 (6 bases). Germline V gives CDR1 LNHDA, CDR2 SQIVND (reference sequence). Trimming took off 7 bases at V and 0 bases at J, with 13 bases between the two ends. CDR3 length: 14 amino acids. The CDR3 reads CASNDGGSSYEQYF. DNA of the CDR3: TGTGCCAGTAACGATGGGGGGAGCTCCTACGAGCAGTACTTC.

This chain links TRBV7-6 with TRBJ2-7, with 7 positions matching TRBD2. Germline CDR1 reads SGHVS; CDR2 reads FNYEAQ. The CDR3 is 15 residues long. The V segment lost 5 bases and the J segment 2 bases; nucleotides outside the gene matches: 9. The CDR3 loop is CASSANWGGAYEQYF. CDR3 coding DNA: TGTGCCAGCAGCGCTAACTGGGGGGGTGCCTACGAGCAGTACTTC.

This clone appeared once. V is TRBV24-1 and J is TRBJ2-2; 7 positions agree with TRBD2. Germline values: CDR1 KGHDR, CDR2 SFDVKD. The CDR3 runs 14 residues. Unmatched junction bases numbered 5, after V lost 7 bases and J lost 4 bases. CDR3 protein: CATSTSVGTGELFF. The DNA of the CDR3 is TGTGCCACCAGCACTAGCGTCGGCACCGGGGAGCTGTTTTTT.

The CDR3 spells CASGGTGQLYEQYF. CDR3 DNA: TGTGCCAGCGGAGGAACGGGACAGCTTTACGAGCAGTACTTC. This rearrangement joins TRBV2 to TRBJ2-7; 7 bases agree with TRBD1. CDR3 length: 14 residues. The germline V gene encodes CDR1 SNHLY and CDR2 FYNNEI. V gave up 8 bases and J gave up 4 bases; unmatched junction bases: 11.

This clone was detected ten times or more. The rearrangement uses TRBV5-5 and TRBJ1-6; D may be TRBD1 (6 bases). The length of the CDR3 is 16 residues. V dropped 4 bases and J dropped 1 base, with 12 bases sitting between them. Germline V gene data show CDR1 as SGHKS and CDR2 as YYEKEE (reference sequence). The CDR3 is CASSHRDGSYNSPLHF. The CDR3 DNA follows: TGTGCCAGCAGCCACAGGGACGGATCCTATAATTCACCCCTCCACTTT.

This clone was detected only once. The chain has TRBV5-1 and TRBJ2-1, with 12 bases fitting TRBD2. Germline CDR1 reads SGHRS; CDR2 reads YFSETQ. The J segment lost 10 bases and the V segment lost 0 bases, leaving 5 bases of the junction unmatched. The length of the CDR3 is 15 residues. Written as DNA, the CDR3 is TGCGCCAGCAGCTTGGGACTAGCGGGGGCGTCGGAGCAGTTCTTC. Its protein is CASSLGLAGASEQFF.

The rearrangement links TRBV24-1 to TRBJ1-1; D call uncertain. Germline assignment: CDR1 KGHDR and CDR2 SFDVKD. Trimming cost V 4 bases and J 2 bases, with 7 bases left between them. CDR3 length: 13 residues. The CDR3 nucleotides read TGTGCCACCAGTGACAGCGGCAACACTGAAGCTTTCTTT. Translating it yields CATSDSGNTEAFF.